One sample yielded the 19 T cell receptor beta chains listed below, sequenced in a study of response to subunit inactivated influenza vaccine (dated by TCRdb to 2017 to 2018). Libraries were prepared through RT-PCR. The instrument given in TCRdb is Illumina HiSeq 2500. Using fastp trimming at Q25 and MiXCR clonotype assembly, TCRdb reanalyzed the public sequencing data and kept in-frame beta chains. Merged by CDR3 protein, the rows form single entries marked with the most common genes and DNA. The sample profile shows fewer than 600,000 distinct CDR3 sequences; approximately 7.7% of them were found once. Of the sample, around 12% falls within the top ten clones. The sample here was PBMCs from blood, taken approximately 25 months after vaccination. The receptors derive from a man between 45 and 75 years old who received an inactivated influenza vaccine. Donor details come from another sample of the same person, matched by shared clones.

This clonotype was seen more than once but under ten times. This chain uses TRBV20-1 with TRBJ2-5; a possible D gene is TRBD1 (6 bases). The germline V gene has CDR1 DFQATT and CDR2 SNEGSKA (reference sequence). The ends were cut back, 6 bases at V and 4 bases at J, with 21 bases in the middle. The CDR3 has 15 amino acids. The CDR3: CSALPDTGKLETQYF. The CDR3 nucleotides are TGCAGTGCCCTCCCCGACACAGGGAAACTAGAGACCCAGTACTTC.

This clonotype was observed at least ten times. The V and J genes are TRBV7-2 and TRBJ2-7; D might be TRBD1 (6 bases). The germline gives CDR1 SGHTA, CDR2 FQGNSA. This CDR3 is built from 13 residues. The ends were cut back, 4 bases at V and 4 bases at J, with 11 bases in the middle. The CDR3 region is CASSYGTLYEQYF. The CDR3 region has the DNA TGTGCCAGCAGCTACGGGACACTTTACGAGCAGTACTTC.

This clonotype was counted many times. This chain connects TRBV4-1 to TRBJ1-5; maybe TRBD1 (5 bases). Trimming took off 0 bases at V and 2 bases at J, with 5 bases between the two ends. There are 14 residues in the CDR3. CDR1 and CDR2 from the germline V gene are MGHRA and YSYEKL. The CDR3 spells CASSQEQGNQPQHF. In DNA form, the CDR3 reads TGCGCCAGCAGCCAAGAACAGGGCAATCAGCCCCAGCATTTT.

This rearrangement joins TRBV4-1 to TRBJ1-3; D ambiguous. Per the germline V gene, CDR1 is MGHRA and CDR2 is YSYEKL. The length of the CDR3 is 14 residues. V was trimmed by 1 base and J by 1 base, leaving 5 bases between them. The CDR3 sequence is CASSQVASGNTIYF. Written as DNA, the CDR3 is TGCGCCAGCAGCCAAGTGGCTTCTGGAAACACCATATATTTT.

This clonotype occurred a few times. The chain combines TRBV25-1 with TRBJ2-3; TRBD1 is a possible D gene (6 bases). V was trimmed by 7 bases and J by 2 bases, leaving 16 bases between them. The germline V gene encodes CDR1 MGHDK and CDR2 SYGVNS. The CDR3 is 15 residues long. The CDR3 is CASTRDRPLTDTQYF. For the CDR3, the DNA is TGTGCCAGCACACGTGACAGGCCCCTCACAGATACGCAGTATTTT. Drawing the rest from reference TRBV25-1 and TRBJ2-3, the complete variable domain is EADIYQTPRYLVIGTGKKITLECSQTMGHDKMYWYQQDPGMELHLIHYSYGVNSTEKGDLSSESTVSRIRTEHFPLTLESARPSHTSQYLCASTRDRPLTDTQYFGPGTRLTVL.

This clonotype was counted ten times or more. The chain is built from TRBV12-3 or TRBV12-4 and TRBJ2-3, with a weak D call TRBD1 (6 bases). The V end lost 5 bases, the J end lost 8 bases, and 8 bases lay between the germline ends. The CDR3 covers 11 residues. The CDR3 nucleotides read TGTGCCAGCAGTGCAGGGGTTACGCAGTATTTT. This gives the protein CASSAGVTQYF.

This chain connects TRBV6-5 to TRBJ2-1, with TRBD1 identical over 7 bases. J was trimmed by 8 bases and V by 3 bases; bases with no gene match: 22. The CDR3 covers 19 residues. Germline CDR1 is MNHEY and CDR2 is SVGAGI. CDR3 residues: CASSYRAGGGSGPIHEQFF. The CDR3 nucleotides are TGTGCCAGCAGTTATAGGGCAGGGGGTGGGTCGGGTCCCATTCATGAGCAGTTCTTC.

This rearrangement joins TRBV19 to TRBJ2-1; tentatively, D is TRBD1 or TRBD2 (5 bases each). Trimming stripped 5 bases from V and 14 bases from J, with 16 bases between. Germline assignment: CDR1 LNHDA and CDR2 SQIVND (reference sequence). The CDR3 has 12 residues. This chain's CDR3 is CASSPGTAKKFF. The CDR3 DNA sequence: TGTGCCAGTAGTCCCGGGACGGCTAAAAAGTTCTTC.

This clonotype was seen more than once but under ten times. The chain recombines TRBV28 with TRBJ1-2; D possibly corresponds to TRBD1 (5 bases). The CDR3 is made up of 14 amino acids. Germline loops: CDR1 MDHEN, CDR2 SYDVKM. V dropped 3 bases and J dropped 4 bases, with 12 bases sitting between them. The CDR3 DNA is TGTGCCAGCAGTTTTGGGGCTGGGTCCTATGGCTACACCTTC. This codes for CASSFGAGSYGYTF.

This clonotype was observed a handful of times. The rearrangement links TRBV27 to TRBJ2-3; D is possibly TRBD2 (6 bases). The CDR3 is 15 residues long. The germline V gene has CDR1 MNHEY and CDR2 SMNVEV (reference sequence). The V end lost 4 bases, the J end lost 0 bases, and 11 bases lay between the germline ends. CDR3 nucleotide sequence: TGTGCCAGCAGTTGGAGGGGCTTAAGCACAGATACGCAGTATTTT. Translated: CASSWRGLSTDTQYF.

V usage is TRBV28 and J usage is TRBJ1-2; a weak D match, TRBD1 (6 bases). In germline, CDR1 is MDHEN, CDR2 SYDVKM. Trimming stripped 5 bases from V and 6 bases from J, with 19 bases between. This CDR3 has 15 amino acids. The CDR3: CASSPRQAYRDGYTF. The CDR3 DNA reads TGTGCCAGCAGTCCGCGACAGGCCTACCGGGATGGCTACACCTTC.

The chain couples TRBV3-1 to TRBJ1-1, with 9 bases lining up with TRBD1. This CDR3 comprises 15 residues. Trimming took 4 bases from V and 4 from J; bases not matched to a gene: 7. Germline CDR1 and CDR2: LGHDT and YNNKEL (reference sequence). CDR3 residues: CASSPGTGQSTEAFF. Here the CDR3 DNA reads TGTGCCAGCAGCCCAGGGACAGGGCAGAGCACTGAAGCTTTCTTT.

With regard to this clonotype: This may be a read error: a much more frequent sequence differs by one nucleotide. The rearrangement links TRBV29-1 to TRBJ2-1, with unresolved D. Trimming removed 1 base from V and 0 bases from J, with 7 bases in between. CDR3 length: 14 amino acids. Germline CDR1 SQVTM, CDR2 ANQGSEA. Written as DNA, the CDR3 is TGCAGCGTTGAAGGGGCGGTCTCCTACAATGAGCAGTTCTTC. This translates into CSVEGAVSYNEQFF.

This clonotype was seen a handful of times. This chain joins TRBV6-2 or TRBV6-3 and TRBJ1-5; possibly TRBD1 for D (6 bases). Germline-derived CDR1 and CDR2 are MNHEY and SVGEGT. CDR3 size: 15 residues. V lost 6 bases and J 3 bases, leaving 15 bases between the germline ends. This CDR3 reads CASRGAVASNQPQHF. Written as DNA, the CDR3 is TGTGCCAGCAGGGGGGCAGTCGCTTCCAATCAGCCCCAGCATTTT.

This clonotype was detected many times. The chain has TRBV29-1 and TRBJ2-1, with 11 bases fitting TRBD2. CDR1 and CDR2 from the germline V gene are SQVTM and ANQGSEA. The CDR3 loop spans 15 amino acids. Trimming took 1 base from V and 6 from J; bases not matched to a gene: 5. CDR3 DNA sequence: TGCAGCGTTGAAGTAGGTAGCGGGGGGGCCAATGAGCAGTTCTTC. Residues: CSVEVGSGGANEQFF.

Comment on this clonotype: Possible read error: a much larger clone is one base away. The chain couples TRBV7-9 to TRBJ1-1; D uncertain. Germline CDR1 reads SEHNR; CDR2 reads FQNEAQ (reference sequence). V was pared by 2 bases and J by 0 bases, with 4 bases between. This CDR3 comprises 13 residues. CDR3 protein: CASSLYMNTEAFF. CDR3 nucleotides: TGTGCCAGCAGCTTATATATGAACACTGAAGCTTTCTTT.

The chain joins TRBV7-2 to TRBJ1-2; D might be TRBD1 (6 bases). Germline-derived CDR1 and CDR2 are SGHTA and FQGNSA. V was pared by 5 bases and J by 6 bases, with 25 bases between. The CDR3 contains 17 residues. CDR3 amino acids: CASSPTGGRRTIDGYTF. The CDR3 nucleotides are TGTGCCAGCAGCCCCACTGGGGGCAGGCGGACAATTGATGGCTACACCTTC.

This clonotype was seen many times. This chain links TRBV12-3 or TRBV12-4 with TRBJ2-3, with D unresolved. With 2 bases removed from V and 4 bases from J, the gap between germline ends came to 7 bases. CDR3 size: 13 residues. The CDR3 spells CASSLRLPDTQYF. In nucleotides, the CDR3 is TGTGCCAGCAGTTTAAGACTCCCAGATACGCAGTATTTT.

At least ten counts were recorded for this clonotype. The chain has TRBV24-1 and TRBJ2-2; D possibly matches TRBD1 or TRBD2 (5 bases each). The CDR3 is made up of 15 amino acids. From germline, CDR1 is KGHDR and CDR2 SFDVKD. The germline V and J ends were trimmed by 9 bases and 1 base, with 14 bases remaining between them. The CDR3 sequence: CATGWGTENTGELFF. The CDR3 region has the DNA TGTGCCACCGGATGGGGGACCGAGAACACCGGGGAGCTGTTTTTT.